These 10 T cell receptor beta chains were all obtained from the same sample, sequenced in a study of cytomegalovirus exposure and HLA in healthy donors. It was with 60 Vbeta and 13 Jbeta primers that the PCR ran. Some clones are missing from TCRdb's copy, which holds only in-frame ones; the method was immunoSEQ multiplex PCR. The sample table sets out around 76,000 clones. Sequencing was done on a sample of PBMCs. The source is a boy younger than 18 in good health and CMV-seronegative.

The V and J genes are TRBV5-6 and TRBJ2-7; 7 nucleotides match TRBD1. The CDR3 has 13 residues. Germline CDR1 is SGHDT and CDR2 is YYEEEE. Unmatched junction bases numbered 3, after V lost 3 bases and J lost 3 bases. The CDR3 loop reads CASSSTGVYEQYF. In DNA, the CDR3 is TGTGCCAGCAGCTCTACAGGGGTCTACGAGCAGTACTTC. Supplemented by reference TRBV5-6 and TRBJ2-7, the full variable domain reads DAGVTQSPTHLIKTRGQQVTLRCSPKSGHDTVSWYQQALGQGPQFIFQYYEEEERQRGNFPDRFSGHQFPNYSSELNVNALLLGDSALYLCASSSTGVYEQYFGPGTRLTVT.

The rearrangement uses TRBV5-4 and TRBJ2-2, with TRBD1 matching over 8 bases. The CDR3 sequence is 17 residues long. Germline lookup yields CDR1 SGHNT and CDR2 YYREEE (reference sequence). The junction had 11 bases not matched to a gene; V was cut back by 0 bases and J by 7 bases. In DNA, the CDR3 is TGTGCCAGCAGCTTGGCATATGGTGGACAGGGTGTCGGGGAGCTGTTTTTT. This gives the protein CASSLAYGGQGVGELFF.

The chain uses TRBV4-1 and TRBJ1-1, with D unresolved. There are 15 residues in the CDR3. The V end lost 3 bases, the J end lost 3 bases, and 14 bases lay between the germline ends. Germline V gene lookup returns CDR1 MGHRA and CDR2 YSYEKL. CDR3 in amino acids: CASSHVGRAHTEAFF. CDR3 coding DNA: TGCGCCAGCAGCCATGTGGGGAGGGCGCACACTGAAGCTTTCTTT.

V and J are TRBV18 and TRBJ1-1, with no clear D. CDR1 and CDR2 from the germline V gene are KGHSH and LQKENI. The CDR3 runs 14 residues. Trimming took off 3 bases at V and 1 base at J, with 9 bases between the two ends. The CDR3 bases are TGTGCCAGCTCACCGAGACAAGGGAACACTGAAGCTTTCTTT. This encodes CASSPRQGNTEAFF.

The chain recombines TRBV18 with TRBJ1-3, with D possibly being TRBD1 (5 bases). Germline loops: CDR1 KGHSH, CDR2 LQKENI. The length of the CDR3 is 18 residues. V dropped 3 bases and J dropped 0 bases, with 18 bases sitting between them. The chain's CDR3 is CASSPLLGDLSSGNTIYF. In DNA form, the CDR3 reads TGTGCCAGCTCACCTCTCTTAGGGGACTTGAGCTCTGGAAACACCATATATTTT.

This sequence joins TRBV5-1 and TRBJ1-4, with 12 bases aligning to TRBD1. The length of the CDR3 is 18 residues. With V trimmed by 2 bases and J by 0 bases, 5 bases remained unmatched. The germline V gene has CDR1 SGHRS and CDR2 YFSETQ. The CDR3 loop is CASSLGTGGRATNEKLFF. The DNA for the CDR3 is TGCGCCAGCAGCTTAGGGACAGGGGGCCGCGCAACTAATGAAAAACTGTTTTTT.

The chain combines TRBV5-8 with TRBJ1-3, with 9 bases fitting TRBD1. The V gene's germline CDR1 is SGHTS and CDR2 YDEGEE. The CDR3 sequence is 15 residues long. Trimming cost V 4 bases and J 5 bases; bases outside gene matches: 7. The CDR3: CASSLGTGSRNTIYF. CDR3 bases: TGTGCCAGCAGCCTCGGGACAGGGAGTCGAAACACCATATATTTT.

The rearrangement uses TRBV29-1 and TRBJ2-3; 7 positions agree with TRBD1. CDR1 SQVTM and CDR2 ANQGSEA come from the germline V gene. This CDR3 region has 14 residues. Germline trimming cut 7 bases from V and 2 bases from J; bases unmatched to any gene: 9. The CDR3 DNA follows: TGCAGCGGAGGGGGCGGTCGAGTCACAGATACGCAGTATTTT. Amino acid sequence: CSGGGGRVTDTQYF.

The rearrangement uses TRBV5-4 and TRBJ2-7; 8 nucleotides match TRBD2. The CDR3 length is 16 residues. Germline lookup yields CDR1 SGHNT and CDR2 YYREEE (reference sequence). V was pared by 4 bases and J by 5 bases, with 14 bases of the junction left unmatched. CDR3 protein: CASSPRGTGGRDEQYF. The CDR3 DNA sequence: TGTGCCAGCAGCCCCAGAGGGACGGGGGGGAGAGACGAGCAGTACTTC.

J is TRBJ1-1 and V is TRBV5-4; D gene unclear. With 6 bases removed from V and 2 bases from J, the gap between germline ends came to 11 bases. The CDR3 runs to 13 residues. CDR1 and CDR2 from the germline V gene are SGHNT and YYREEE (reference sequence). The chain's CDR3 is CASKQQKNTEAFF. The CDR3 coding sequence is TGTGCCAGCAAACAACAGAAAAACACTGAAGCTTTCTTT.